Sequencing of this TCR beta chain was carried out in a study of shared clonotypes between healthy human individuals. The V end lost 3 bases, the J end lost 6 bases, and 15 bases lay between the germline ends. The germline V gene has CDR1 SGDLS and CDR2 YYNGEE. This CDR3 is 14 amino acids long. Sequencing was performed with immunoSEQ multiplex PCR; in TCRdb, only in-frame clones are kept and a portion is missing. The sample includes 2 million to 3 million clones, over 85% of them seen just once. Sequenced material: naive CD4+ T cells from PBMCs. Subset denoted: CD45RA+ positively selected. This TCR derives from a man between 18 and 29 years old in good health. Some clones in this sample may be carry-over from other donors' samples. The chain employs TRBV9 and TRBJ1-2, with D perhaps TRBD1 (6 bases). The CDR3 spells CASSGRGGAHGYTF. In DNA, the CDR3 is TGTGCCAGCAGCGGGCGGGGGGGCGCGCATGGCTACACCTTC.